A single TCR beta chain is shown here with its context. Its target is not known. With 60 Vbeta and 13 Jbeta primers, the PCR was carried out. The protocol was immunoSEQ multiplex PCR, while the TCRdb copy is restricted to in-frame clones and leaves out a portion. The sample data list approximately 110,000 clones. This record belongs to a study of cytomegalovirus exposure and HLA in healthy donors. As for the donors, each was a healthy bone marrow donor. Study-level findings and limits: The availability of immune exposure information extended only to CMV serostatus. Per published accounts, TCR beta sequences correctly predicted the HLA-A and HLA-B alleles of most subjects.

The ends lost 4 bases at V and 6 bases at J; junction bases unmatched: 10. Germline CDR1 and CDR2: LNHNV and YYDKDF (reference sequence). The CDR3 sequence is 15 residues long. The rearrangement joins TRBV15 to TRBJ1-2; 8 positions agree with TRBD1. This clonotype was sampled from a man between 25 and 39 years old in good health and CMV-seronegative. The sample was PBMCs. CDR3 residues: CATSTLGQDLHGYTF. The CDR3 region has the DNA TGTGCCACCAGCACCTTGGGACAGGACCTCCATGGCTACACCTTC.